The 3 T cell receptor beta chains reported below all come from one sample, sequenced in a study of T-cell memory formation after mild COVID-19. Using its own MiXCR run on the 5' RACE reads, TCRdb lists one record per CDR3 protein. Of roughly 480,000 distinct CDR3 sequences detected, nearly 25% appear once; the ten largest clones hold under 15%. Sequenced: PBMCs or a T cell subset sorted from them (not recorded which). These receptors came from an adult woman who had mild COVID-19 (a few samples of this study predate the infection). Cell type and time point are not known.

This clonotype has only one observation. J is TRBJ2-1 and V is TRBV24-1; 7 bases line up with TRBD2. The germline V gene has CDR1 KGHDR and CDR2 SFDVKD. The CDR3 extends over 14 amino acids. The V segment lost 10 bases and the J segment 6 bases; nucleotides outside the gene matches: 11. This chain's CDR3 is CATSGRAIANEQFF. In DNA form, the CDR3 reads TGTGCCACTAGCGGGCGGGCAATCGCCAATGAGCAGTTCTTC.

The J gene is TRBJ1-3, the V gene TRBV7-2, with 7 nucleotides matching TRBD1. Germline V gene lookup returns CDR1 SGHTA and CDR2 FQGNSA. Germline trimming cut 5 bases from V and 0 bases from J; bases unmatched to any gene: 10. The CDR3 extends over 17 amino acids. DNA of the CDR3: TGTGCCAGCAGCCCGACGGGACAGTCTTACTCTGGAAACACCATATATTTT. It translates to CASSPTGQSYSGNTIYF.

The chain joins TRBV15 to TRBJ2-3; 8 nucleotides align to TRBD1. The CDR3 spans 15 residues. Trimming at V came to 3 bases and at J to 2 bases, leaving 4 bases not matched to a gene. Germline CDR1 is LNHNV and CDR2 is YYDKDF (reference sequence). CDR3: CATSSHRGDTDTQYF. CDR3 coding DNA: TGTGCCACCAGCAGCCACAGGGGGGACACAGATACGCAGTATTTT. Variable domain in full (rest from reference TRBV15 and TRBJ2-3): DAMVIQNPRYQVTQFGKPVTLSCSQTLNHNVMYWYQQKSSQAPKLLFHYYDKDFNNEADTPDNFQSRRPNTSFCFLDIRSPGLGDTAMYLCATSSHRGDTDTQYFGPGTRLTVL.